The sequence of this T cell receptor (beta chain) was determined in a study of T cells in women clearing cervical HPV infection. About the research overall: Case blood drawn at lesion detection; control blood after infection cleared.

Study-wide results and limits: CIN3+ cases had significantly higher TCR repertoire richness than controls, but evenness did not differ. Cases and controls were distinguished at AUC around 0.8 by richness and V genes.

Repertoires were generated with immunoSEQ multiplex PCR, while TCRdb's copy carries only in-frame clones and drops some. Its clone listing holds tens of thousands of clones. For this clone: Its antigen is not known. Read data end 3 residues before the CDR3 end; the end is taken from the germline J gene.

The CDR3 runs to 14 residues. From germline, CDR1 is KGHSH and CDR2 LQKENI. Material: blood buffy coat. V is TRBV18 and J is TRBJ2-3; D gene uncertain. The clonotype was recovered from a woman between 18 and 69 years old with a cervical HPV16 infection that either progressed to CIN3+ or cleared (not recorded which). CDR3 region: CASSPRNSQETQYF. Incomplete CDR3 DNA: TGTGCCAGCTCACCACGGAACAGCCAAGAGACG.